One and the same sample provided the 3 T cell receptor beta chains below, sequenced in a study of T cell responses to AZD1222 COVID-19 vaccine. TCRdb's table, derived via immunoSEQ multiplex PCR, lists solely in-frame clones and lacks some. The sample shows about 110,000 clones, roughly nine tenths of them seen only once. The sample was peripheral blood, taken 28 days after the second AZD1222 dose. Source of these receptors: an adult who received the AZD1222 COVID-19 vaccine.

DNA of the CDR3: TGTGCTACTAGAGGCTCCTACGAGCAGTACTTC. Amino acid sequence: CATRGSYEQYF. This chain joins TRBV12-3 or TRBV12-4 and TRBJ2-7, with a tentative D call TRBD2 (5 bases). The CDR3 runs to 11 residues.

The genes are TRBV11-2 and TRBJ2-6; TRBD1 matches 11 bases. CDR1 is SGHAT, CDR2 FQNNGV, per germline. The CDR3 extends over 17 amino acids. V dropped 4 bases and J dropped 2; count of bases not matched to a gene: 4. The chain's CDR3 is CASSYTGQGAGANVLTF. In nucleotides, the CDR3 is TGTGCCAGCAGCTACACGGGACAGGGGGCTGGGGCCAACGTCCTGACTTTC.

The V gene is TRBV10-2, the J gene TRBJ1-1, with TRBD1 matching 7 bases. The germline V gene encodes CDR1 WSHSY and CDR2 SAAADI. V shed 1 base, J shed 2 bases, and the junction held 4 bases outside the gene matches. The CDR3 consists of 15 residues. In DNA, the CDR3 is TGCGCCAGCAGTGAGTGGCAGGGGGAAAACACTGAAGCTTTCTTT. Translating it yields CASSEWQGENTEAFF.